The 6 T cell receptor beta chains listed next were all sequenced from one sample in a study of response to subunit inactivated influenza vaccine. TCRdb re-derived calls from the RT-PCR reads in MiXCR, one entry per CDR3 protein. The sample includes more than 200,000 distinct CDR3 sequences, 12% of them seen just once. The sample here was non-naive T cells sorted from PBMCs, taken approximately 15 days before vaccination. Receptor source: a middle-aged man who received an inactivated influenza vaccine.

This clonotype was detected only a few times. The CDR3 protein is CASSLVLLGSSGRNTGELFF. The CDR3 bases are TGCGCCAGCAGCTTGGTCCTATTAGGCAGCAGCGGGAGAAACACCGGGGAGCTGTTTTTT. V and J are TRBV5-1 and TRBJ2-2; 8 nucleotides agree with TRBD2. Germline V gives CDR1 SGHRS, CDR2 YFSETQ. Trimming cost V 0 bases and J 2 bases; bases outside gene matches: 15. This CDR3 has 20 amino acids.

This clonotype was seen a handful of times. This sequence joins TRBV29-1 and TRBJ1-1; a weak D match, TRBD1 (6 bases). CDR1 and CDR2 (germline): SQVTM, ANQGSEA. Trimming took off 6 bases at V and 4 bases at J, with 12 bases between the two ends. This CDR3 spans 12 amino acids. This CDR3 reads CSVAGTSTEAFF. The CDR3 region has the DNA TGCAGCGTCGCCGGGACATCCACTGAAGCTTTCTTT. The full variable domain, completed using reference TRBV29-1 and TRBJ1-1, is SAVISQKPSRDICQRGTSLTIQCQVDSQVTMMFWYRQQPGQSLTLIATANQGSEATYESGFVIDKFPISRPNLTFSTLTVSNMSPEDSSIYLCSVAGTSTEAFFGQGTRLTVV.

This clonotype was recorded a few times. The CDR3 region has the DNA TGTGCCTGGAGTGTCGTAGGACAGGGGATTTTTGTAGCCAAAAACATTCAGTACTTC. Residues: CAWSVVGQGIFVAKNIQYF. The V and J genes are TRBV30 and TRBJ2-4; TRBD1 aligns across 9 bases. V lost 0 bases, J lost 0 bases, and 12 bases stayed unmatched. The CDR3 totals 19 residues. The germline V gene has CDR1 GTSNPN and CDR2 SVGIG (reference sequence).

This clonotype was seen repeatedly, ten times or more. The rearrangement links TRBV4-2 to TRBJ2-1; 9 bases are shared with TRBD1. CDR1 LGHNA and CDR2 YNFKEQ come from the germline V gene. CDR3 length: 16 residues. The trim removed 4 bases at V and 5 bases at J, leaving 9 bases unmatched. The CDR3 DNA follows: TGTGCCAGCAGCCCTACAGGACAGGGGATCGACAATGAGCAGTTCTTC. Translated: CASSPTGQGIDNEQFF.

As concerns this clonotype: The germline gene is not matched at one end of the junction; a read error may be the cause. The V and J genes are TRBV20-1 and TRBJ2-1; perhaps TRBD2 as D (6 bases). CDR1 is DFQATT, CDR2 SNEGSKA, per germline (reference sequence). The CDR3 covers 17 residues. The CDR3 nucleotides read TGCTGTGCTAGAGCTCCTTACCGGGGTAGCGGAGGCAATGAGCAGTTCTTC. Its protein product is CCARAPYRGSGGNEQFF.

This clonotype was observed a few times. This chain links TRBV28 with TRBJ2-1; D may match TRBD1 or TRBD2 (6 bases each). V gave up 10 bases and J gave up 0 bases, with 13 bases separating them. The germline CDR1 and CDR2 sequences are MDHEN and SYDVKM. The CDR3 is made up of 14 amino acids. For the CDR3, the DNA is TGTGCCATACGGAGGGGGAGCTCCTACAATGAGCAGTTCTTC. Translated, it gives CAIRRGSSYNEQFF.